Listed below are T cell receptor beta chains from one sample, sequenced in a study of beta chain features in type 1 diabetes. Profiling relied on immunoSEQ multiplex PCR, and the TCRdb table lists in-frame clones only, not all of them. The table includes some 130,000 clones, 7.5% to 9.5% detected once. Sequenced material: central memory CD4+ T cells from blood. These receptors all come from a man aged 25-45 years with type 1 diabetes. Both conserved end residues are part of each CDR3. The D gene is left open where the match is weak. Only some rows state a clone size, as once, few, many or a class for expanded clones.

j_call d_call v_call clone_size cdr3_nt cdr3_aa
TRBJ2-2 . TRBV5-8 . TGTGCCAGCAGCGTCGACAGTTACACCGGGGAGCTGTTTTTT CASSVDSYTGELFF
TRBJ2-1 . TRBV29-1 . TGCAGCGCGCGTGACAGTTCTCGTTACAATGAGCAGTTCTTC CSARDSSRYNEQFF
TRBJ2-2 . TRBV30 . TGTGCCTGGAGTTTGCAGGGTTGGAACACCGGGGAGCTGTTTTTT CAWSLQGWNTGELFF
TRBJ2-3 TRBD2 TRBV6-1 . TGTGCCAGCAGTGTACTAGCGGGCACAGATACGCAGTATTTT CASSVLAGTDTQYF
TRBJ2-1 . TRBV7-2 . TGTGCCAGCAGCTTAGGGACTAATGAGCAGTTCTTC CASSLGTNEQFF
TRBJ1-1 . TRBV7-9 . TGTGCCAGCAGCTTAGGGTCGGGGACAAACTTGAACACTGAAGCTTTCTTT CASSLGSGTNLNTEAFF
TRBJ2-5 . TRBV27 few TGTGCCAGCAGTCCCAGGGATAAAGAGACCCAGTACTTC CASSPRDKETQYF
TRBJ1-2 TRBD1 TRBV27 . TGTGCCAGCAGTCCCCGACAGGGCAGGGACTACACCTTC CASSPRQGRDYTF
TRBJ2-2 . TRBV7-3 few TGTGCCAGCAGGAGGGGGGGCACCGGGGAGCTGTTTTTT CASRRGGTGELFF
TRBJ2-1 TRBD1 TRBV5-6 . TGTGCCAGCATCACCGGGACAGGGTTCAATGAGCAGTTCTTC CASITGTGFNEQFF